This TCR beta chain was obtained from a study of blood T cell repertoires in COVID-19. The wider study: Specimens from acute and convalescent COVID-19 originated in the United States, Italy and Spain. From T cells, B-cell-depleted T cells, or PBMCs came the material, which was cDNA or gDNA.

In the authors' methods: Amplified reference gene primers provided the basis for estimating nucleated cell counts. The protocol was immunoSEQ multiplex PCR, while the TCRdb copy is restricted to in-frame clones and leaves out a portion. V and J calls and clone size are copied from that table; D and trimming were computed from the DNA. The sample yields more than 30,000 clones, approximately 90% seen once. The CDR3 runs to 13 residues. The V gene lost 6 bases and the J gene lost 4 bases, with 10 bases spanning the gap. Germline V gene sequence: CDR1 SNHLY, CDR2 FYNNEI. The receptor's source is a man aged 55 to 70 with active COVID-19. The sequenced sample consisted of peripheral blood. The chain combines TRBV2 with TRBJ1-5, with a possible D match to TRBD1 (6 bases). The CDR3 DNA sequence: TGTGCCAGCAGGGATCAGGGGAATCAGCCCCAGCATTTT. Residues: CASRDQGNQPQHF.